Below, one T cell receptor (beta chain) is given with its context. No antigen is known for it. No per-base quality is available; no much larger clone lies one base away. This sample is drawn from a study of type 1 regulatory T cells (dated by TCRdb to the early 2020s). About the investigation overall: An in vitro protocol by which a Tr1-enriched, alloantigen-specific CD4 T cell product named T-allo10 was generated was characterized in the study. T-allo10 was under clinical evaluation in patients with hematological malignancies receiving allogeneic hematopoietic stem cell transplantation.

Relative to germline, V is missing 3 bases and J is missing 1 base, with 2 bases of the junction outside any gene match. CDR1 and CDR2 were assigned from the germline V gene (reference sequence) as LGHDT and YNNKEL. The CDR3 runs 14 residues from the cysteine to the phenylalanine. The kept DNA is CDR3 alone, 42 bases in frame from the first base. Instrument on record: Illumina MiSeq. TCRdb reworked the public reads: Q25 trimming with fastp, MiXCR clone assembly, productive beta chains retained. CDR3 protein sequences are deduplicated, and each keeps its most common genes and DNA. This sample holds 80,000 to 100,000 distinct CDR3 sequences; less than 40% were observed only once. The biggest ten clones account for approximately 2.2% of the sample.

This TCR derives from a human donor in good health. The rearranged segments are TRBV3-1 and TRBJ2-7; the junction holds 8 bases that match TRBD2. The sample taken for sequencing was CD4+ T cells, either the whole sample or a sorted fraction (not recorded which). The CDR3 corresponds to CASSQTSASYEQYF. The nucleotide sequence is TGTGCCAGCAGCCAGACTAGCGCGTCCTACGAGCAGTACTTC.